This T cell receptor (beta chain) is from a study of cytomegalovirus exposure and HLA in healthy donors (dated by TCRdb to the late 2010s). Some background on the complete study: According to an earlier analysis of a few hundred of the donors, some 170 million T cells yielded roughly 110 million unique TCR beta sequences and approximately 300 Gb of sequence data. An early release that covered more than 550 HLA-typed donors contained approximately 300 gigabases of sequencing data and tens of millions of unique TCR sequences. Of the approximately 370 genotyped donors, 81% were placed in the genetic ancestry cluster associated with self-reported Caucasian donors. The study was designed to test whether signatures of past pathogen exposure could be identified by cataloging public T cell receptors. The study profiled the T cell repertoires of hundreds of subjects by immunosequencing and related them to cytomegalovirus serostatus. Besides the first cohort of around 700 subjects, a separate validation cohort made up of over 95 different subjects was used. High-throughput TCR immunosequencing, statistical association of individual TCRs with disease status, and machine learning were combined to predict cytomegalovirus infection status. In a later analysis, previously published TCR beta repertoires from roughly 710 donors were re-analyzed and high-resolution HLA genotyping was added so that TCR occurrence patterns could be studied. Rather than using new phenotypic data, the later analysis identified candidate immune exposures from TCR beta sequences and from how often those sequences occurred across donors. To decide whether each TCR beta V gene segment behaved as functional or pseudogenic, an earlier analysis of some 600 of the donors relied on high-throughput TCR beta sequencing. Alongside the repertoire data, information on donor age, sex, ethnicity and CMV serostatus was compiled. A later genetic analysis took genome-wide SNP genotypes for about three fifths of the roughly 670 donors and used that subset as a discovery cohort. All discovery cohort repertoires had been generated using a single sequencing platform. Both class I and class II loci were covered by HLA typing, at four-digit resolution. The number of typed donors differed by locus: roughly 629-640 for A, B, C, DRB1 and DQB1; 522 for DQA1; 606 for DPA1; and approximately 450 for DPB1. Five DR-DQ haplotypes were handled as single units for association and clustering, since linkage in the cohort was strong. Among 398 genotyped donors of the cohort, an average of approximately 240,000 unique TCR beta nucleotide sequences was sequenced per donor, of which approximately 18% were non-productive.

What the work shows at the level of the full study, not this receptor alone: V-gene and J-gene trimming of TCR beta chains was associated with a missense DCLRE1C variant in a later genetic analysis, and the association was replicated in an independent cohort. In a later analysis, most CMV-associated TCR beta chains were found to appear HLA-restricted, with HLA associations seemingly driven largely by CMV exposure. The authors suggested that the approach could potentially be generalized to other disease states and immunological phenotypes. In a later genetic analysis, fewer N-insertions in productive TCRs were reported among donors in an Asian-associated ancestry cluster than the approximately 670-donor mean. A further reported finding was that TCR beta sequences accurately predicted the HLA-A and HLA-B alleles for most subjects in the first cohort. For the cohort, immune exposure information was limited to CMV serostatus. Because counts were too low, under 20 rarely observed V segments, including chromosome 9 orphons, were left out of the earlier analysis of some 600 of the donors. The sequencing pipeline was judged likely to have produced a cluster of highly shared sequence variants as a technical artifact. A later analysis found that HLA-associated TCR beta chains were more clonally expanded and had lower generation probabilities than equally common non-associated chains. Presence/absence analyses assumed roughly uniform sequencing depth across donors, an assumption that may not hold. Because the 87-base-pair reads could not distinguish some IMGT-functional V segments, including TRBV6-2 and TRBV6-3, those segments were excluded. Correlated functional status among segregating V segments might be attributable to linkage disequilibrium, but an unknown experimental factor could not be ruled out. A total of fewer than 200 TCR beta chains were listed by the study as associated with cytomegalovirus. The cohort was sequenced for TCR beta chains only, and without alpha or paired-chain data the features that could be detected were limited. In an earlier analysis of around 600 of the donors, most TCR beta V segments appeared in productive rearrangements about 90% or about 30% of the time, broadly matching IMGT annotations. At a false discovery rate of 0.05, a later analysis linked about 16,000 TCR beta sequences to specific HLA alleles. Cytomegalovirus status was reported to be diagnosed by the classifier with high specificity and sensitivity in both the original and validation cohorts. In vitro tests confirmed that three of the cytomegalovirus-associated TCR beta chains recognize cytomegalovirus antigens. While some public TCRs were present in many individuals, most TCR sequences turned up only very rarely across donors. Several of the top co-occurrence clusters appeared to be linked to parvovirus B19, influenza, CMV and Epstein-Barr virus, according to a later analysis. Assigning TCR associations to individual alleles was difficult when HLA alleles, especially DR and DQ, strongly co-occurred. A later analysis found that TCR association rates varied across HLA loci, with DRB1 alleles showing the most associated TCRs and HLA-C alleles the fewest. Because HLA typing was unavailable for some donors at each locus, only the typed subset was used in association tests.

The library was built by means of the immunoSEQ multiplex PCR assay. For the multiplex PCR, a mixture combining 60 forward primers for TCR Vbeta segments and 13 reverse primers for TCR Jbeta segments was used. A multiplex PCR assay on genomic DNA amplified the CDR3 region of rearranged TCR beta genes. Amplified TCR beta libraries were sequenced as 87-base-pair reads on the Illumina HiSeq System. The authors' analysis ran thus. In a later analysis, roughly 80 million unique TCR beta chains were counted across the approximately 640 repertoires, and around 10 million of these chains were shared by at least two donors. Raw reads were error-corrected and collapsed into unique sequences with a nearest-neighbor algorithm that merged closely related sequences to remove PCR and sequencing errors. CDR3 sequences were aligned to IMGT reference sequences to assign V, D and J gene segments. For a sequence to be retained, a match of at least six nucleotides was required to both a V gene segment and a J gene segment. A rearrangement was called productive if the CDR3 had no stop codons and remained in frame with V and J, and every other rearrangement was called non-productive. CDR3 was defined according to IMGT convention as the region running from the second conserved V-encoded cysteine to the conserved J-encoded phenylalanine. Sequences without an unambiguous match to a single V gene segment were excluded from the earlier analysis of approximately 560 of the donors. An earlier analysis of some 500 of the donors classified V segments as functional when productive rearrangements were above 56.7% and as segregating when the standard deviation between donors was above 5%. A statistical classification framework was built to diagnose cytomegalovirus status from the catalog of TCR beta chain sequences. A later analysis assigned V and J genes by comparing TCR nucleotide sequences with IMGT/GENE-DB human TR gene sequences. Using the TCRdist pipeline, a later analysis assigned CDR3 sequences along with most-parsimonious VDJ recombination scenarios. In a later analysis, every TCR beta chain was defined by the combination of its CDR3 amino acid sequence and its V-gene family, and reads without a unique V-gene family were dropped. To address suspected cross-contamination and a sequencing artifact, a later analysis removed around 600 highly shared, low-generation-probability nucleotide sequences. A later analysis calculated a clonal expansion index for each public chain from normalized within-repertoire ranks of inferred template counts. Generation probabilities in a later analysis came from a VDJ recombination model fitted to out-of-frame rearrangements, and those results were checked against IGoR. Hypergeometric tests were used in a later analysis to score TCR-TCR, TCR-HLA and TCR-CMV co-occurrence, with a repertoire-size bias correction applied to the TCR pairs. To estimate false discovery rates, a later analysis permuted the HLA or CMV assignments 20 times. In a later analysis, co-occurring TCRs were grouped using DBSCAN, and TCRdist sequence similarity was added for clustering within HLA-allele-positive subsets. Repertoires with fewer than 30,000 or more than 120,000 public chains were left out of co-occurrence clustering, as were about 5 repertoires with anomalous nucleotide sharing. Not all clones reach the TCRdb copy of this immuneACCESS table, which keeps in-frame sequences only. Checked studies attribute under half of the gap to unresolved V genes and leave the rest unexplained. V, J and clone size were drawn from that table, and D and trimming were deduced from the DNA. The sample table shows about 120,000 clones, and around a tenth are seen once. Less than 4% of the sample belongs to the ten largest clones.

For CDR1 and CDR2, the germline V gene (reference sequence) lists MNHEY and SMNVEV. From the cysteine through the phenylalanine, the CDR3 covers 14 amino acids. The kept DNA is CDR3 alone, 42 bases in frame from the first base. V and J lose 6 bases and 5 bases, and a span of 11 bases separates them. The cohort consisted of more than 650 healthy bone marrow donors. All cohort members were sampled while nominally healthy, although unrecorded immune exposures were likely present. The donor tested CMV seronegative and was one of the 352 seronegative cohort members. A peripheral blood sample was provided by each donor, and peripheral blood mononuclear cells were used for TCR beta sequencing. The Qiagen DNeasy Blood Extraction Kit was used to extract genomic DNA from the blood cell samples. Details on this clone: Its antigen is still unknown. One base away there is no much larger clone; base qualities are not given.

This clonotype was sampled from a man younger than 45 in good health and CMV-seronegative. Input material: PBMCs. The V gene is TRBV27 and the J gene is TRBJ1-6; the D gene cannot be named for sure. The CDR3 in this case is CASSRGGNNSPLHF. The sequence in DNA is TGTGCCAGCAGCCGAGGCGGGAATAATTCACCCCTCCACTTT.